This T cell receptor (beta chain) originates from a study of blood T cell repertoires in COVID-19. Study information: Material from acute and convalescent COVID-19 was sourced from the United States, Italy and Spain. T cells, B-cell-depleted T cells, or PBMCs supplied cDNA or gDNA.

Germline values: CDR1 SSHAT, CDR2 FNYEAQ (reference sequence). The CDR3 has 16 residues. Worth noting for this clone: Germline is not matched at one junction end, which may reflect a read error.

In the authors' workflow: Reference gene primer amplification gave estimated nucleated cell counts. Profiling relied on immunoSEQ multiplex PCR, and the TCRdb table lists in-frame clones only, not all of them. The V and J calls and clone size come from that table; D and trimming were worked out from the DNA. The table shows 120,000 to 150,000 clones, with over 80% occurring only once. Sequencing used peripheral blood. The clonotype comes from a man aged 55-75 years with active or convalescent COVID-19. The gene calls are TRBV7-7 and TRBJ2-7, with D maybe TRBD2 (6 bases). The CDR3 DNA reads as TGTGCTAGCAGCTTAGCGATGGGGGGACCTATTTCCGAGCAGTACTTC. This gives the protein CASSLAMGGPISEQYF. Using reference TRBV7-7 and TRBJ2-7 for the parts outside the CDR3, the full variable domain is GAGVSQSPRYKVTKRGQDVTLRCDPISSHATLYWYQQALGQGPEFLTYFNYEAQPDKSGLPSDRFSAERPEGSISTLTIQRTEQRDSAMYRCASSLAMGGPISEQYFGPGTRLTVT.